This T cell receptor (beta chain) was observed in a study of blood T cell repertoires in COVID-19. Background on the study: The study drew acute and convalescent COVID-19 samples from the United States, Italy and Spain.

The CDR3 covers 14 residues. Germline assignment: CDR1 SEHNR and CDR2 FQNEAQ (reference sequence). The ends were cut back, 3 bases at V and 5 bases at J, with 13 bases in the middle. Profiling relied on immunoSEQ multiplex PCR, and the TCRdb table lists in-frame clones only, not all of them. Counted here are 98,000 or so clones, around 90% occurring once; the ten biggest clones make up 5% to 6.5%. Sequenced: peripheral blood. This clonotype was obtained from a human donor in a cohort sampled during active COVID-19. The genes are TRBV7-9 and TRBJ2-5; D may be TRBD1 (5 bases). The DNA of the CDR3 is TGTGCCAGCAGCTTCTATCAGGGTTCGGAGACCCAGTACTTC. Translation gives CASSFYQGSETQYF.